This TCR beta chain emerged from a study of cytomegalovirus exposure and HLA in healthy donors. About this clone: Its antigen is unknown.

Use of 60 Vbeta and 13 Jbeta primers characterized the PCR. Some clones are missing from TCRdb's copy, which holds only in-frame ones; the method was immunoSEQ multiplex PCR. The sample carries tens of thousands of clones, roughly four fifths recorded once. This CDR3 spans 15 amino acids. V was shortened by 0 bases and J by 3 bases, with 11 bases between the two germline ends. Germline V CDR1 and CDR2: MGHRA, YSYEKL. General study findings and limits: Cytomegalovirus-associated status was assigned to 150 or so TCR beta chains.

This TCR was sampled from a man aged 25-45 years in good health and CMV-seronegative. Sequencing was carried out using PBMCs. The genes are TRBV4-1 and TRBJ1-2; D is unresolved. The CDR3 DNA reads TGCGCCAGCAGCCAAGATTTCAGCGAGCACTATGGCTACACCTTC. Protein sequence: CASSQDFSEHYGYTF.